The sequence of this T cell receptor beta chain was determined in a study of cytomegalovirus exposure and HLA in healthy donors. V was trimmed by 6 bases and J by 3 bases, leaving 8 bases between them. Germline V gene lookup returns CDR1 SGHTA and CDR2 FQGTGA. The CDR3 runs 13 residues. Clones were read by immunoSEQ multiplex PCR, and TCRdb kept only the in-frame ones, dropping some. Found here are over 200,000 clones, around 87% of them singletons; the top ten hold roughly 0.4%. This chain connects TRBV7-3 to TRBJ2-2; D is ambiguous. The sequence was collected from a woman between 18 and 29 years old in good health and CMV-seronegative. Sequences were obtained from PBMCs. For the CDR3, the DNA is TGTGCCAGCAGAGCCCGGGACACCGGGGAGCTGTTTTTT. It specifies CASRARDTGELFF.